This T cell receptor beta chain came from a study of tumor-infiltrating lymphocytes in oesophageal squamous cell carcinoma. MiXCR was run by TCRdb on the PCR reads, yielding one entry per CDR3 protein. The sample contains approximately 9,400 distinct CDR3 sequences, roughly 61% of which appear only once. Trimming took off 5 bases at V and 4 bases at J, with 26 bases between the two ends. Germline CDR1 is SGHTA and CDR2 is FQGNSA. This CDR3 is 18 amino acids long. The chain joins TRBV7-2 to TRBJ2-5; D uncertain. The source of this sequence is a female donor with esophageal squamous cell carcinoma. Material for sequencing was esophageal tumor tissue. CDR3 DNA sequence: TGTGCCAGCAGCCCCAAGGATCGTGGCACCTTCACTCGAGAGACCCAGTACTTC. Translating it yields CASSPKDRGTFTRETQYF.